This T cell receptor beta chain is from a study of blood T cell repertoires in COVID-19. About the research overall: Sources were T cells, B-cell-depleted T cells, or PBMCs; the material itself was cDNA or gDNA.

How the authors handled the data: Using reference gene primer amplification, nucleated cell counts were estimated. Only in-frame clones appear in the TCRdb table, and some are missing; sequencing was by immunoSEQ multiplex PCR. V, J and clone size are those of that table, while D and trimming were read from the DNA. The sample includes over 150,000 clones, roughly nine tenths of them seen just once. The V end lost 0 bases, the J end lost 3 bases, and 8 bases lay between the germline ends. CDR3 length equals 14 residues. CDR1 and CDR2 (germline): SGHDN, FVKESK. V and J are TRBV14 and TRBJ1-1; D is unclear. Input material: peripheral blood. The sequence came from a man younger than 35 who had recovered from COVID-19. This chain's CDR3 is CASSQDVLYTEAFF. In nucleotides, the CDR3 is TGTGCCAGCAGCCAAGATGTTTTATACACTGAAGCTTTCTTT.